This T cell receptor beta chain was documented in a study of OX40 agonist ivuxolimab in advanced cancers. Libraries were prepared by immunoSEQ multiplex PCR; TCRdb keeps only in-frame clonotypes and omits some of them. The data contain about 93,000 clones, 90% to 95% of them seen just once; the ten biggest clones take up 0.51%. J gave up 7 bases and V 4 bases, and 3 bases lay outside the gene matches. This CDR3 is built from 12 residues. In germline, CDR1 is KGHSH, CDR2 LQKENI. The TCR was taken from an adult with an advanced solid tumor such as melanoma, head and neck, liver or kidney cancer. Sequenced material: CD4+ or CD8+ T cells sorted from blood, taken in a trial of the OX40 agonist ivuxolimab. The chain links TRBV18 to TRBJ1-2, with 7 nucleotides matching TRBD1. The DNA for the CDR3 is TGTGCCAGCTCACTTGACAGGGCTGGCTACACCTTC. It codes for CASSLDRAGYTF.